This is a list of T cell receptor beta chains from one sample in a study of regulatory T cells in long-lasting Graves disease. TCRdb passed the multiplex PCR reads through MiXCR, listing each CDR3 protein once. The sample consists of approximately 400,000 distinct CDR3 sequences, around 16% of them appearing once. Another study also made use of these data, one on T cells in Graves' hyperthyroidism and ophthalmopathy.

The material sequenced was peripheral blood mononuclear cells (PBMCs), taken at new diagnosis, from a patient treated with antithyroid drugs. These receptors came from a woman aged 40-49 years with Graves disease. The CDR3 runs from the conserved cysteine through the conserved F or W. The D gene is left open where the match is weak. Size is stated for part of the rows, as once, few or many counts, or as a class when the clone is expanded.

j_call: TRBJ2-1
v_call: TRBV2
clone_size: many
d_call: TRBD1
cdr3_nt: TGTGCCAGCAGGGCCCGGACAGGGCGGCCCTTGGATGAGCAGTTCTTC
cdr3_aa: CASRARTGRPLDEQFF

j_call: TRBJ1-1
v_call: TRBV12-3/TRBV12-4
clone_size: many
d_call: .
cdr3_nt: TGTGCCAGCAGTTACGGACTCACCCCGAACACTGAAGCTTTCTTT
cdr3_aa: CASSYGLTPNTEAFF

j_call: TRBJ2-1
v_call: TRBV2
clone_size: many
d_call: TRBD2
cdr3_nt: TGTGCCAGCAGACCGGGACTAGCGGGAGTAAGCCGGAATGAGCAGTTCTTC
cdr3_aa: CASRPGLAGVSRNEQFF

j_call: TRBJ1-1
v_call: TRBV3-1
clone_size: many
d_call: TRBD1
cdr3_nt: TGTGCCAGCAGCCCCCGGGACAGGGGGACTGAAGCTTTCTTT
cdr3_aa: CASSPRDRGTEAFF

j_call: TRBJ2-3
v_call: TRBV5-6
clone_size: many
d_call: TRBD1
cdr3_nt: TGTGCCAGCAGCTGGATGGGACAGGGGTTGGCAGATACCCAGTATTTT
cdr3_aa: CASSWMGQGLADTQYF

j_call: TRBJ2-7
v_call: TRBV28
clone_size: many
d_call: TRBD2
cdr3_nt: TGTGCCAGCAGTCGAGCGGGAGGGCCCTACGAGCAGTACTTC
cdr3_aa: CASSRAGGPYEQYF

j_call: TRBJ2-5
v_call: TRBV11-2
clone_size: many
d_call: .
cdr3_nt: TGTGCCCCGAGCTGGGGACAAGAGACCCAGTACTTC
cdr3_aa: CAPSWGQETQYF

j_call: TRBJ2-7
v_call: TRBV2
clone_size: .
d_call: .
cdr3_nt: TGTGCCAGCAGTGAATCCCACGGATACGAGCAGTACTTC
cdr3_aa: CASSESHGYEQYF

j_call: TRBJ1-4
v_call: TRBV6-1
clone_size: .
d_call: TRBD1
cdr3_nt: TGTGCCAGCAGTCCTCACAGGGGGGATGAAAAACTGTTTTTT
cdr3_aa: CASSPHRGDEKLFF

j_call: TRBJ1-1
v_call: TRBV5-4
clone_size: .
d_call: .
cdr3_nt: TGTGCCAGCAGCTTGGAGAATCGAGCTGAAGCTTTCTTT
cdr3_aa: CASSLENRAEAFF

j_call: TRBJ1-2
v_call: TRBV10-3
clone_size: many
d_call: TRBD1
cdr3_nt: TGTGCCATCAGTGATCGGCAGGGGGACTATGGCTACACCTTC
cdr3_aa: CAISDRQGDYGYTF

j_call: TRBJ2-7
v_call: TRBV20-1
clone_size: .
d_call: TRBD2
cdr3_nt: TGCAGTGCTAAAAAGGGACTAGCGGGAGGGCACGAGCAGTACTTC
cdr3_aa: CSAKKGLAGGHEQYF

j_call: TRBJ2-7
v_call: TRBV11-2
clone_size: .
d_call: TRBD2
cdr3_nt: TGTGCCAGCAGCTCGCCATTTTTCGGGACTAGCGGGATGGGTGACGAGCAGTACTTC
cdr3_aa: CASSSPFFGTSGMGDEQYF

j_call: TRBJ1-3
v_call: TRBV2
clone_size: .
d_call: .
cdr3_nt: TGTGCCAGCAGAGTTAGAAACTCTGGAAACACCATATATTTT
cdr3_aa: CASRVRNSGNTIYF

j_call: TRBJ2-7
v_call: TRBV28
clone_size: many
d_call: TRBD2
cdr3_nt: TGTGCCAGCAGTTCCGAGCGGGAGGGCGACTACGAGCAGTACTTC
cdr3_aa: CASSSEREGDYEQYF

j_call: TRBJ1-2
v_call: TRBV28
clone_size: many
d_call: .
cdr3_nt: TGTGCCAGCAGTCCTGTGGGCGGGGGCTATTACTATGGCTACACCTTC
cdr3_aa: CASSPVGGGYYYGYTF

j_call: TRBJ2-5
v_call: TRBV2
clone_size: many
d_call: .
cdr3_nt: TGTGCCAGCAGTGAAGCGCTCCGGACCGCGGGAGAGACCCAGTACTTC
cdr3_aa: CASSEALRTAGETQYF

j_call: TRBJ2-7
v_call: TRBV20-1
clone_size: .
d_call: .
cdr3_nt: TGCAGTGCTAGGGCCGACTCCTACGAGCAGTACTTC
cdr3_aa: CSARADSYEQYF

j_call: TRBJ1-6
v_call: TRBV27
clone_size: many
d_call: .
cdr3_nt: TGTGCCAGCAGGATCGGGGGTAGAGCCTATAATTCACCCCTCCACTTT
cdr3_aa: CASRIGGRAYNSPLHF

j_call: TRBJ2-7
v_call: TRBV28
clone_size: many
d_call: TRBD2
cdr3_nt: TGTGCCAGCAGTTTATGGGGGGGGGGGACTACCCCCTACGAGCAGTACTTC
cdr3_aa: CASSLWGGGTTPYEQYF

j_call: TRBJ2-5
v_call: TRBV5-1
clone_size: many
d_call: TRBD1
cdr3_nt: TGCGCCAGCAGGCTGCGGACAGGGGCTTCCCAAGAGACCCAGTACTTC
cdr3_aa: CASRLRTGASQETQYF

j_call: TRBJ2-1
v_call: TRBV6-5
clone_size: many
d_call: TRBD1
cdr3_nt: TGTGCCAGCAGTTACAGGTTCGGACAGGGTGGGGATGAGCAGTTCTTC
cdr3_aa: CASSYRFGQGGDEQFF

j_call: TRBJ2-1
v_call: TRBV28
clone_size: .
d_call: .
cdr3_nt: TGTGCCAGCAGCCGGGAATACAATGAGCAGTTCTTC
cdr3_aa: CASSREYNEQFF

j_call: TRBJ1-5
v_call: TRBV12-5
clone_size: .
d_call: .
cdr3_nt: TGTGCTAGTGGTTTGGTTTACCTGGGGGGAGGCAATCAGCCCCAGCATTTT
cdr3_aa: CASGLVYLGGGNQPQHF

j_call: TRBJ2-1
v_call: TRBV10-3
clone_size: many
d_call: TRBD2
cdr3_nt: TGTGCCATCTCCCCGGGGCGGGAGGACAATGAGCAGTTCTTC
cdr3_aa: CAISPGREDNEQFF

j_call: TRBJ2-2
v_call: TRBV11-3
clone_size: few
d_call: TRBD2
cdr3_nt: TGTGCCAGCAGCTTAGGAGGACTAGCGGGAAGGAACACCGGGGAGCTGTTTTTT
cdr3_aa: CASSLGGLAGRNTGELFF

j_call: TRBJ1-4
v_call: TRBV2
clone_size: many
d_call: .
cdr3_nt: TGTGCCAGCAGTCTTGGGCCGAATGAAAAACTGTTTTTT
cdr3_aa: CASSLGPNEKLFF

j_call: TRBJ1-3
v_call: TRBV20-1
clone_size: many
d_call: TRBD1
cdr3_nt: TGCAGTGCCAGAAACAGGGGCACCTCTGGAAACACCATATATTTT
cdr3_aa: CSARNRGTSGNTIYF